This TCR beta chain is drawn from a study of early T cells in non-severe SARS-CoV-2 infection. Across the whole study: Sequencing of unsorted whole blood was done on bulk RNA, leaving chains unpaired.

This clonotype has ten or more counts. Its antigen is still unknown. Germline assignment: CDR1 SGHVS and CDR2 FNYEAQ. CDR3 size: 16 residues. V lost 0 bases and J 5 bases, leaving 14 bases between the germline ends. Attachment of unique molecular identifiers was made to individual cDNA molecules. MiXCR was run by TCRdb on the 5' RACE reads, yielding one entry per CDR3 protein. The repertoire holds about 110,000 distinct CDR3 sequences, with 11% as singletons. Whole-study results and caveats: Anti-spike CD8 responses were favored in VDJdb matching, and private and CD4 specificities were missed.

V usage is TRBV7-6 and J usage is TRBJ2-1; D ambiguous. Sequencing was performed on whole blood. The TCR comes from an adult who was a healthcare worker with PCR-confirmed SARS-CoV-2 infection or an uninfected control (not recorded which). Written as DNA, the CDR3 is TGTGCCAGCAGCTTAGCAATGGGTGTAAGGGACAATGAGCAGTTCTTC. This codes for CASSLAMGVRDNEQFF.